The clone carrying this T cell receptor (beta chain) was picked up many times. The data were taken from a study of T cells in Graves' hyperthyroidism and ophthalmopathy. The CDR3 runs to 18 residues. V lost 2 bases to trimming and J lost 0 bases, with 19 bases between them. Per the germline V gene, CDR1 is SGHVS and CDR2 is FNYEAQ. The patients, who ranged from 18 to 65 in age, presented with newly diagnosed hyperthyroidism lasting under 2 months. RNA transcripts yielded amplified TCR beta CDR3 regions. In the first-round RT-PCR of the TCR CDR3, the HTBI primer set was used. TCRdb re-analysed the multiplex PCR reads in MiXCR, keeping a single row per CDR3 protein. The table records some 510,000 distinct CDR3 sequences, about 20% of them present only once.

The sequencing sample was made of blood. The TCR originated in a man aged 18 to 35 with Graves' hyperthyroidism. The chain combines TRBV7-6 with TRBJ1-1; D remains ambiguous. The chain's CDR3 is CASSLMSMTSFVNTEAFF. The CDR3 nucleotides are TGTGCCAGCAGCTTAATGAGTATGACTTCTTTTGTGAACACTGAAGCTTTCTTT. The whole variable domain, remainder taken from reference TRBV7-6 and TRBJ1-1, is GAGVSQSPRYKVTKRGQDVALRCDPISGHVSLYWYRQALGQGPEFLTYFNYEAQQDKSGLPNDRFSAERPEGSISTLTIQRTEQRDSAMYRCASSLMSMTSFVNTEAFFGQGTRLTVV.